One T cell receptor beta chain is described in this entry. This sample was included in a study of blood T cell repertoires in COVID-19. Study as a whole: From T cells, B-cell-depleted T cells, or PBMCs came the material, which was cDNA or gDNA.

Seattle patients were enrolled while actively infected and followed longitudinally. The CDR3 is 15 amino acids. The V gene's germline CDR1 is MGHRA and CDR2 YSYEKL. Trimming took 3 bases from V and 5 from J, leaving 13 bases between them. Some clones are missing from TCRdb's copy, which holds only in-frame ones; the method was immunoSEQ multiplex PCR. The data show 300,000 to 450,000 clones, about 89% seen once. Material for sequencing was peripheral blood. The genes are TRBV4-1 and TRBJ1-4; D gene ambiguous. The source is a woman aged 55-70 years with COVID-19, enrolled during active disease. CDR3 in DNA: TGCGCCAGCAGCCACAAGCCCCAGGCGAATGAAAAACTGTTTTTT. It yields the protein CASSHKPQANEKLFF.